A single sample is the source of the 23 T cell receptor beta chains below, sequenced in a study of cytomegalovirus exposure and HLA in healthy donors (dated by TCRdb to about 2017). The library relied on the immunoSEQ multiplex PCR assay. For the multiplex PCR, a mixture combining 60 forward primers for TCR Vbeta segments and 13 reverse primers for TCR Jbeta segments was used. This is the immuneACCESS table as TCRdb keeps it, with only in-frame sequences that have V and J called. A part of the clones is gone; compared with another copy, unresolved V genes explain less than half, and the rest is unexplained. The sample includes approximately 170,000 clones, with about three quarters observed a single time. The ten largest clones represent 6.5% to 8.5% of the sample. The specimen was PBMCs. Every receptor here comes from a woman between 40 and 55 years old in good health and CMV-seropositive.

This clone was observed a single time. J is TRBJ1-2 and V is TRBV29-1; D ambiguous. This CDR3 region has 14 residues. Germline CDR1 SQVTM, CDR2 ANQGSEA. V was trimmed by 4 bases and J by 8 bases, leaving 20 bases between them. In nucleotides, the CDR3 is TGCAGCGTTGCTTCCCCGGAAGCTACGAGGGGCTACACCTTC. Its protein product is CSVASPEATRGYTF.

The chain uses TRBV4-1 and TRBJ2-1, with TRBD1 matching over 11 bases. CDR3 size: 15 residues. J lost 8 bases, V lost 6 bases, and 9 bases had no gene match. Germline loops: CDR1 MGHRA, CDR2 YSYEKL. DNA for the CDR3: TGCGCCAGCAGTCAGACCGGGACAGGGGGGCATGAGCAGTTCTTC. Its protein product is CASSQTGTGGHEQFF.

The chain joins TRBV5-4 to TRBJ1-2, with a tentative D call TRBD1 (6 bases). This CDR3 has 13 amino acids. The V and J ends lost 4 bases and 6 bases respectively, with 13 bases between them. CDR1 is SGHNT and CDR2 is YYREEE in the germline V gene (reference sequence). CDR3 nucleotide sequence: TGTGCCAGCAGCAAAAACAGGGTTAATGGCTACACCTTC. This encodes CASSKNRVNGYTF.

The rearrangement uses TRBV19 and TRBJ1-1; D unresolved. Trimming shortened V by 3 bases and J by 2 bases, and 10 bases separated the two germline ends. Germline V CDR1 and CDR2: LNHDA, SQIVND (reference sequence). This CDR3 has 14 amino acids. This CDR3 reads CASSIYRGNTEAFF. The CDR3 bases are TGTGCCAGTAGTATTTACCGAGGAAACACTGAAGCTTTCTTT.

This clone was picked up many times. The V call is TRBV4-1, the J call TRBJ2-7, with D maybe TRBD1 (5 bases). The CDR3 sequence is 15 residues long. Germline CDR1 reads MGHRA; CDR2 reads YSYEKL. V lost 2 bases and J 3 bases, leaving 14 bases between the germline ends. This CDR3 reads CASSQPERGNYEQYF. The CDR3 DNA sequence: TGCGCCAGCAGCCAACCGGAAAGGGGAAACTACGAGCAGTACTTC.

The sample holds one count of this clone. The rearrangement uses TRBV9 and TRBJ2-7; 12 positions agree with TRBD1. Unmatched junction bases numbered 9, after V lost 2 bases and J lost 0 bases. Germline V gene lookup returns CDR1 SGDLS and CDR2 YYNGEE. The CDR3 spans 18 residues. The CDR3 DNA sequence: TGTGCCAGCAGCGTTAGTGCGGGACAGGGGGCAGACTCCTACGAGCAGTACTTC. Translating gives CASSVSAGQGADSYEQYF.

The V and J genes are TRBV29-1 and TRBJ2-7, with 7 bases lining up with TRBD1. The CDR3 is 12 amino acids. The germline V gene encodes CDR1 SQVTM and CDR2 ANQGSEA. V dropped 6 bases and J dropped 3; count of bases not matched to a gene: 5. CDR3 protein: CSVRQGFYEQYF. As DNA, the CDR3 is TGCAGCGTGAGACAGGGCTTCTACGAGCAGTACTTC.

The chain is built from TRBV4-3 and TRBJ2-1, with a possible D match to TRBD1 (7 bases). In germline, CDR1 is LGHNA, CDR2 YSLEER. The V end lost 3 bases, the J end lost 8 bases, and 11 bases lay between the germline ends. This CDR3 has 13 amino acids. CDR3 region: CASSQGRGDEQFF. The CDR3 DNA is TGCGCCAGCAGCCAGGGCAGGGGGGATGAGCAGTTCTTC.

The genes are TRBV15 and TRBJ2-3, with D uncertain. The length of the CDR3 is 15 residues. V was shortened by 0 bases and J by 4 bases, with 11 bases between the two germline ends. Germline CDR1 and CDR2: LNHNV and YYDKDF (reference sequence). CDR3 residues: CATSRETYRADTQYF. The DNA for the CDR3 is TGTGCCACCAGCAGAGAGACTTATAGAGCAGATACGCAGTATTTT. The full variable domain, rest sourced from reference TRBV15 and TRBJ2-3, is DAMVIQNPRYQVTQFGKPVTLSCSQTLNHNVMYWYQQKSSQAPKLLFHYYDKDFNNEADTPDNFQSRRPNTSFCFLDIRSPGLGDTAMYLCATSRETYRADTQYFGPGTRLTVL.

The V call is TRBV2, the J call TRBJ2-1; perhaps TRBD2 as D (7 bases). Germline values: CDR1 SNHLY, CDR2 FYNNEI. The CDR3 is 14 amino acids. V was shortened by 2 bases and J by 5 bases, with 10 bases between the two germline ends. The CDR3 DNA is TGTGCCAGCAGTGAACGGGGGGCAAACAATGAGCAGTTCTTC. Translated: CASSERGANNEQFF.

This clone was picked up one time. This chain links TRBV20-1 with TRBJ2-7; 7 nucleotides line up with TRBD1. Germline CDR1 and CDR2: DFQATT and SNEGSKA (reference sequence). This CDR3 contains 11 residues. V gave up 5 bases and J gave up 5 bases; unmatched junction bases: 3. CDR3 bases: TGCAGTGCTCAAACAGGGGACGAGCAGTACTTC. This sequence encodes CSAQTGDEQYF.

The chain is built from TRBV29-1 and TRBJ2-1; D not resolved. Germline CDR1 is SQVTM and CDR2 is ANQGSEA. The CDR3 consists of 13 residues. Trimming pared 6 bases from V and 2 bases from J, leaving 11 bases between. The CDR3: CSVKLTPYNEQFF. In nucleotides, the CDR3 is TGCAGCGTCAAGCTTACCCCCTACAATGAGCAGTTCTTC.

The CDR3 spells CASSGTWGGGTQYF. The CDR3 DNA reads as TGTGCCAGCAGTGGGACGTGGGGGGGCGGGACCCAGTACTTC. The chain joins TRBV6-5 to TRBJ2-5; possibly TRBD2 for D (7 bases). Trimming cost V 5 bases and J 7 bases, with 17 bases left between them. Germline V gene data show CDR1 as MNHEY and CDR2 as SVGAGI. The CDR3 sequence is 14 residues long.

The V call is TRBV6-1, the J call TRBJ1-4; no definite D call. V lost 2 bases and J lost 8, with 18 bases in between. Germline V gene lookup returns CDR1 MNHNS and CDR2 SASEGT. This CDR3 comprises 16 residues. The CDR3 loop reads CASSEYGFKTREKLFF. Written as DNA, the CDR3 is TGTGCCAGCAGTGAATACGGCTTTAAGACAAGGGAAAAACTGTTTTTT.

This clone was seen more than once but under ten times. This chain links TRBV7-8 with TRBJ2-2; D is ambiguous. CDR3 length: 11 amino acids. Between the trimmed V and J ends, which lost 5 bases and 4 bases, there was a span of 2 bases. Germline values: CDR1 SGHVS, CDR2 FQNEAQ. The CDR3 sequence: CASSRTGELFF. The CDR3 bases are TGTGCCAGCAGCCGCACCGGGGAGCTGTTTTTT.

This clone has only a few counts. This chain links TRBV25-1 with TRBJ1-2; D might be TRBD1 (5 bases). This CDR3 is built from 12 residues. V lost 5 bases and J lost 7, with 11 bases in between. Germline V gene sequence: CDR1 MGHDK, CDR2 SYGVNS. In DNA, the CDR3 is TGTGCCAGCAGTTCAGGGTTCCTTGGCTACACCTTC. Translation: CASSSGFLGYTF.

The chain recombines TRBV2 with TRBJ1-1; maybe TRBD1 (5 bases). This CDR3 spans 16 amino acids. In germline, CDR1 is SNHLY, CDR2 FYNNEI. Trimming left V 1 base short and J 1 base short, with 13 bases between. CDR3 residues: CASSEVGWGANTEAFF. The DNA for the CDR3 is TGTGCCAGCAGTGAAGTGGGGTGGGGCGCGAACACTGAAGCTTTCTTT.

The chain recombines TRBV6-5 with TRBJ2-2; 8 positions agree with TRBD1. Germline V CDR1 and CDR2: MNHEY, SVGAGI. Unmatched junction bases numbered 13, after V lost 6 bases and J lost 13 bases. This CDR3 is built from 14 residues. CDR3 protein: CASRLTGANHALFF. In DNA, the CDR3 is TGTGCCAGCAGGCTGACAGGGGCTAACCATGCGCTGTTTTTT.

A remark on this clone: The CDR3 ends on some other residue instead of the conserved phenylalanine or tryptophan, so this is likely a read error. The chain recombines TRBV28 with TRBJ2-6; TRBD1 matches 11 bases. The germline V gene encodes CDR1 MDHEN and CDR2 SYDVKM. This CDR3 is 18 amino acids long. With 1 base clipped from V and 4 bases from J, the junction kept 6 bases outside the gene matches. CDR3 DNA: TGTGCCAGCAGTTTATTGGGACAGGGGGGATGGGGGGCCAACGTCCTGACTTCC. Its protein is CASSLLGQGGWGANVLTS.

The rearrangement joins TRBV7-8 to TRBJ1-4, with D perhaps TRBD1 (6 bases). The V and J ends lost 1 base and 4 bases respectively, with 7 bases between them. This CDR3 has 14 residues. Germline V CDR1 and CDR2: SGHVS, FQNEAQ. The CDR3 here is CASSLDRDNEKLFF. CDR3 nucleotides: TGTGCCAGCAGCTTAGACAGGGATAATGAAAAACTGTTTTTT.

The chain links TRBV27 to TRBJ2-5, with 7 bases identical to TRBD2. The CDR3 runs to 16 residues. Germline CDR1 and CDR2: MNHEY and SMNVEV (reference sequence). V dropped 0 bases and J dropped 5; count of bases not matched to a gene: 9. The CDR3 loop reads CASSLSTGTNSETQYF. DNA of the CDR3: TGTGCCAGCAGTTTATCGACCGGGACTAATAGCGAGACCCAGTACTTC.

The rearrangement joins TRBV10-3 to TRBJ2-5, with D tentatively TRBD2 (7 bases). Germline CDR1 ENHRY, CDR2 SYGVKD. Trimming stripped 4 bases from V and 1 base from J, with 19 bases between. The CDR3 length is 17 residues. The chain's CDR3 is CAISGGGGARGQETQYF. CDR3 nucleotide sequence: TGTGCCATCAGTGGGGGTGGGGGGGCGAGGGGCCAAGAGACCCAGTACTTC.

The DNA for the CDR3 is TGTGCCATCAGTGAGTCGAGATCCCGGGGGGATCAGCCCCAGCATTTT. This codes for CAISESRSRGDQPQHF. V is TRBV10-3 and J is TRBJ1-5; possible D gene TRBD1, 5 bases. The CDR3 has 16 residues. The germline V and J ends were trimmed by 0 bases and 5 bases, with 14 bases remaining between them. The germline V gene encodes CDR1 ENHRY and CDR2 SYGVKD.